This entry describes one TCR beta chain. What it binds is unknown. This record comes from a study of cytomegalovirus exposure and HLA in healthy donors. Study-wide results and caveats: It was reportedly the case that the classifier diagnosed cytomegalovirus status with high specificity and sensitivity.

Generated by immunoSEQ multiplex PCR, the TCRdb table keeps only in-frame clones and is missing some. Among roughly 220,000 clones listed, 75% to 90% were seen once. Sequencing used PBMCs. The TCR originated in a woman under 40 in good health and CMV-seropositive.

The CDR3 region is CASSRDSPYEQYF. The CDR3, as DNA: TGTGCCAGCAGTCGGGACAGCCCCTACGAGCAGTACTTC. This chain joins TRBV27 and TRBJ2-7; 7 nucleotides align to TRBD1. Losses at the gene ends were 5 bases for V and 2 bases for J; bases not matched to a gene: 3. CDR1 is MNHEY, CDR2 SMNVEV, per germline (reference sequence). The CDR3 consists of 13 residues.